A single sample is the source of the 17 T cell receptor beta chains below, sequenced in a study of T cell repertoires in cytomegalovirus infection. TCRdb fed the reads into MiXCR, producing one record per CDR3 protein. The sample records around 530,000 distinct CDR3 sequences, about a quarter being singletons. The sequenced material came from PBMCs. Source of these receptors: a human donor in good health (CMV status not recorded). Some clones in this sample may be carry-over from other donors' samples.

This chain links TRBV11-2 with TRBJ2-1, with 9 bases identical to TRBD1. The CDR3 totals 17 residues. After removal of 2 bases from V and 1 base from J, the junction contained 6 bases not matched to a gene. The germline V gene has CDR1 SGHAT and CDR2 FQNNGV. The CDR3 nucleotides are TGTGCCAGCAGCTTAAGGCGACAGGGGGTGTCCTACAATGAGCAGTTCTTC. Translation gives CASSLRRQGVSYNEQFF.

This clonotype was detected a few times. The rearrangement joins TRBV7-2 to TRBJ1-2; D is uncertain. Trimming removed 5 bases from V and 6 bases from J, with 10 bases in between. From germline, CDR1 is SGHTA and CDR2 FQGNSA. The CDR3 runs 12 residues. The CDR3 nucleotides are TGTGCCAGCAGCCCATCGAGGGATGGCTACACCTTC. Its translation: CASSPSRDGYTF.

The CDR3 protein is CATSRDQSVDTQYF. The CDR3 bases are TGTGCCACCAGCAGAGATCAAAGCGTGGATACGCAGTATTTT. This chain uses TRBV15 with TRBJ2-3, with no clear D. Germline loops: CDR1 LNHNV, CDR2 YYDKDF (reference sequence). The length of the CDR3 is 14 residues. The germline V and J ends were trimmed by 0 bases and 6 bases, with 10 bases remaining between them.

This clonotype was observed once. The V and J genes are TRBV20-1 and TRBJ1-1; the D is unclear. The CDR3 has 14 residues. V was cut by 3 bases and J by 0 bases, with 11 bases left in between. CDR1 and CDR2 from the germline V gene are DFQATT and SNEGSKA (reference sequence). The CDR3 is CSASWWNLNTEAFF. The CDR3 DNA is TGCAGTGCTAGTTGGTGGAATCTGAACACTGAAGCTTTCTTT.

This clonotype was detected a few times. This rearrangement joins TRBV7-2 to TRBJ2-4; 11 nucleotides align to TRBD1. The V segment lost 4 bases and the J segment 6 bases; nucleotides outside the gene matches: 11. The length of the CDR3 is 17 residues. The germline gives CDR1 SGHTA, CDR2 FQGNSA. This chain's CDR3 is CASSSGGGQGVRNIQYF. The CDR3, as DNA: TGTGCCAGCAGCTCGGGGGGGGGACAGGGGGTAAGAAACATTCAGTACTTC.

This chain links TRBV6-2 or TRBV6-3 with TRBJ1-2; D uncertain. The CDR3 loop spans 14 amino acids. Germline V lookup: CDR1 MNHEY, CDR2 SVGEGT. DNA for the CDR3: TGTGCGGGTTCCCAAGGCTCGTGGGCCTATGGCTACACCTTC. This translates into CAGSQGSWAYGYTF.

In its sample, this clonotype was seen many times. CDR3 protein: CASSLTGSKLFF. The CDR3 bases are TGTGCCAGCAGCCTGACAGGGTCGAAACTGTTTTTT. The genes are TRBV7-2 and TRBJ1-4; 7 bases agree with TRBD1. The length of the CDR3 is 12 residues. Germline CDR1 reads SGHTA; CDR2 reads FQGNSA. V dropped 5 bases and J dropped 11; count of bases not matched to a gene: 5. The full variable domain, with the rest looked up from reference TRBV7-2 and TRBJ1-4, is GAGVSQSPSNKVTEKGKDVELRCDPISGHTALYWYRQSLGQGLEFLIYFQGNSAPDKSGLPSDRFSAERTGGSVSTLTIQRTQQEDSAVYLCASSLTGSKLFFGSGTQLSVL.

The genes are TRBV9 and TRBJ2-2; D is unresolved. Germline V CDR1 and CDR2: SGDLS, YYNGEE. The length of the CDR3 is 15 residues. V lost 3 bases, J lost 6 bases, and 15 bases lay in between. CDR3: CASSGGPYGAGELFF. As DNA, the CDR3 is TGTGCCAGCAGCGGCGGTCCTTATGGGGCCGGGGAGCTGTTTTTT.

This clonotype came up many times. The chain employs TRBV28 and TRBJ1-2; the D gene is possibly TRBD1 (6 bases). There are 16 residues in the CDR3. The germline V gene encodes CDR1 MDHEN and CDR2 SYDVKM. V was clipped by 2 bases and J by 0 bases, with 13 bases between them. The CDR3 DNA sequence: TGTGCCAGCAGTTTAAGGACAGTTGCAGCTAACTATGGCTACACCTTC. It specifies CASSLRTVAANYGYTF.

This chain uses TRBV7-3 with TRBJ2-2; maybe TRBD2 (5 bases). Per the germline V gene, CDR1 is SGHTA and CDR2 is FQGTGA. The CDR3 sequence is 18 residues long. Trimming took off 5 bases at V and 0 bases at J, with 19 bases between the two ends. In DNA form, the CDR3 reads TGTGCCAGCAGCCCTAACCCGGACTCTTTATCGAACACCGGGGAGCTGTTTTTT. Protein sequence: CASSPNPDSLSNTGELFF. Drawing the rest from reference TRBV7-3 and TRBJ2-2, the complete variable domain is GAGVSQTPSNKVTEKGKYVELRCDPISGHTALYWYRQSLGQGPEFLIYFQGTGAADDSGLPNDRFFAVRPEGSVSTLKIQRTERGDSAVYLCASSPNPDSLSNTGELFFGEGSRLTVL.

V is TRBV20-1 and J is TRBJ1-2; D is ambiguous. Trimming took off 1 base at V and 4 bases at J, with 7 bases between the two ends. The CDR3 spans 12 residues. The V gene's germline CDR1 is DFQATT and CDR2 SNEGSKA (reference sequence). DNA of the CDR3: TGCAGTGCTAGAGCCAGCCTCTATGGCTACACCTTC. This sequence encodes CSARASLYGYTF.

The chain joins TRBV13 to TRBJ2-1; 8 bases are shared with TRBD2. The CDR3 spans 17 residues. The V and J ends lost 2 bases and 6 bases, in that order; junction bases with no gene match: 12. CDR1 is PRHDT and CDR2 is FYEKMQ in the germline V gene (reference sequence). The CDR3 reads CASSLRTWSGSANEQFF. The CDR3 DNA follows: TGTGCCAGCAGCTTAAGGACCTGGAGCGGGAGTGCCAATGAGCAGTTCTTC.

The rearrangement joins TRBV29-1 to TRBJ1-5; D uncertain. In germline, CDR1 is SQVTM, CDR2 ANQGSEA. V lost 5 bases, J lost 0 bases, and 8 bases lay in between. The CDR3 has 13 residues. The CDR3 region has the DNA TGCAGCGTTAAGGGCGGTAGCAATCAGCCCCAGCATTTT. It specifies CSVKGGSNQPQHF.

Here the CDR3 DNA reads TGTGCCAGCAGTTACTCGTCTCCGGGATCCCTCTACGAGCAGTACTTC. It yields the protein CASSYSSPGSLYEQYF. V gene TRBV6-5 combines with J gene TRBJ2-7, with a weak D call TRBD2 (5 bases). Germline CDR1 MNHEY, CDR2 SVGAGI. The CDR3 covers 16 residues. Trimming cost V 0 bases and J 3 bases, with 15 bases left between them.

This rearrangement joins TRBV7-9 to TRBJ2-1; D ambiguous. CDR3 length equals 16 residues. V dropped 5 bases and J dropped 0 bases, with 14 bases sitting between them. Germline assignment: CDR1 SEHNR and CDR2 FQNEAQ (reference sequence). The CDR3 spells CASSPSAPTSYNEQFF. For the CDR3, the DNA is TGTGCCAGCAGCCCTTCGGCCCCAACCTCCTACAATGAGCAGTTCTTC.

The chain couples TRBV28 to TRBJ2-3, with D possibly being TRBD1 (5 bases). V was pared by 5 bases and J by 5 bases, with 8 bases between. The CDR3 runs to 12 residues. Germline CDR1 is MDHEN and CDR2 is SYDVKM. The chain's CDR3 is CASSPREDTQYF. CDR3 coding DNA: TGTGCCAGCAGTCCCAGGGAAGATACGCAGTATTTT. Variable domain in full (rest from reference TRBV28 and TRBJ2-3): DVKVTQSSRYLVKRTGEKVFLECVQDMDHENMFWYRQDPGLGLRLIYFSYDVKMKEKGDIPEGYSVSREKKERFSLILESASTNQTSMYLCASSPREDTQYFGPGTRLTVL.

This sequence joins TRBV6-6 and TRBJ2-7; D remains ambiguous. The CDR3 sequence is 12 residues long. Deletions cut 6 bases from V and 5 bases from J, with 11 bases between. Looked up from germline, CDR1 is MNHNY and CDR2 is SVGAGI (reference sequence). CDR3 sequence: CASRPTPNEQYF. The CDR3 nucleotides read TGTGCCAGCAGACCGACCCCTAACGAGCAGTACTTC.